This entry lists 8 T cell receptor beta chains sequenced from one sample in a study of blood T cell repertoires in COVID-19. The table came from immunoSEQ multiplex PCR; TCRdb's copy has only in-frame clones and leaves some out. The top ten clones hold around 1.7% of a sample with around 280,000 clones, around 90% of them seen once. Sequenced input: PBMCs or T cells enriched from blood (not recorded which). The receptor source for this set is a woman in her forties who had recovered from COVID-19.

V usage is TRBV6-5 and J usage is TRBJ1-4; D is possibly TRBD1 (5 bases). V lost 2 bases and J lost 7, with 11 bases in between. Germline V lookup: CDR1 MNHEY, CDR2 SVGAGI. This CDR3 spans 14 amino acids. CDR3 protein: CASSYVPGLEKLFF. DNA for the CDR3: TGTGCCAGCAGTTACGTCCCGGGACTTGAAAAACTGTTTTTT.

CDR3 in amino acids: CASSPQGTDTQYF. The CDR3 DNA follows: TGCGCCAGCAGCCCCCAGGGGACAGATACGCAGTATTTT. The V and J genes are TRBV5-1 and TRBJ2-3; D possibly corresponds to TRBD1 (6 bases). Germline V CDR1 and CDR2: SGHRS, YFSETQ. The CDR3 length is 13 residues. V lost 4 bases and J lost 3, with 9 bases in between.

The chain recombines TRBV5-4 with TRBJ2-5, with a weak D call TRBD1 (5 bases). V was shortened by 4 bases and J by 9 bases, with 28 bases between the two germline ends. This CDR3 region has 17 residues. Germline V gives CDR1 SGHNT, CDR2 YYREEE (reference sequence). The CDR3 DNA reads TGTGCCAGCAGCCAGGAATACACAGGTTTGTCGTCCAGGGCCCAGTACTTC. Translating it yields CASSQEYTGLSSRAQYF.

The V call is TRBV18, the J call TRBJ2-7; D is perhaps TRBD2 (6 bases). Trimming pared 3 bases from V and 0 bases from J, leaving 12 bases between. The germline gives CDR1 KGHSH, CDR2 LQKENI. This CDR3 has 15 amino acids. CDR3 residues: CASSPRDRPSYEQYF. For the CDR3, the DNA is TGTGCCAGCTCACCGCGGGACCGTCCCTCCTACGAGCAGTACTTC. Using reference TRBV18 and TRBJ2-7 for the parts outside the CDR3, the full variable domain is NAGVMQNPRHLVRRRGQEARLRCSPMKGHSHVYWYRQLPEEGLKFMVYLQKENIIDESGMPKERFSAEFPKEGPSILRIQQVVRGDSAAYFCASSPRDRPSYEQYFGPGTRLTVT.

This chain links TRBV2 with TRBJ2-7, with D possibly being TRBD1 (5 bases). Germline V CDR1 and CDR2: SNHLY, FYNNEI. Trimming shortened V by 3 bases and J by 1 base, and 10 bases separated the two germline ends. This CDR3 has 14 residues. CDR3 DNA: TGTGCCAGCAGTGACACGACAGAGTCCTACGAGCAGTACTTC. This codes for CASSDTTESYEQYF.

The rearrangement uses TRBV11-2 and TRBJ1-2, with D unresolved. The V end lost 0 bases, the J end lost 4 bases, and 12 bases lay between the germline ends. Germline V gene lookup returns CDR1 SGHAT and CDR2 FQNNGV. This CDR3 comprises 15 residues. The CDR3 sequence: CASSLDSPFGYGYTF. In DNA form, the CDR3 reads TGTGCCAGCAGCTTAGACAGTCCCTTTGGCTATGGCTACACCTTC.

The chain employs TRBV19 and TRBJ2-7; D may be TRBD1 (6 bases). Germline V gene data show CDR1 as LNHDA and CDR2 as SQIVND (reference sequence). V lost 6 bases, J lost 2 bases, and 14 bases lay in between. The CDR3 totals 14 residues. The CDR3 protein is CASRSGRGPYEQYF. In DNA, the CDR3 is TGTGCCAGTAGAAGCGGCAGGGGACCCTACGAGCAGTACTTC.

This chain joins TRBV5-1 and TRBJ1-5; D ambiguous. The V gene's germline CDR1 is SGHRS and CDR2 YFSETQ. CDR3 length equals 13 residues. V was trimmed by 0 bases and J by 7 bases, leaving 8 bases between them. CDR3 nucleotides: TGCGCCAGCAGCTTGGCCGGTTCACAGCCCCAGCATTTT. It encodes CASSLAGSQPQHF.